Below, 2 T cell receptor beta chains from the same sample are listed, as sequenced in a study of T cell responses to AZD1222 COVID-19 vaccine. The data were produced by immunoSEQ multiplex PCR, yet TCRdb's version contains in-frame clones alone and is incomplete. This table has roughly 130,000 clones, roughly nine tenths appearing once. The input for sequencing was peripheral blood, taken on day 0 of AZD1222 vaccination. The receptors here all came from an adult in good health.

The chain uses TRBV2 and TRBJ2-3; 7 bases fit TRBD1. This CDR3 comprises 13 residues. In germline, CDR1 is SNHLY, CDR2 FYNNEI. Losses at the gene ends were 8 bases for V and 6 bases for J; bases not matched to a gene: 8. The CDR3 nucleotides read TGTGCCAGCTCCACAGGGGCGTTGGATACGCAGTATTTT. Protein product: CASSTGALDTQYF.

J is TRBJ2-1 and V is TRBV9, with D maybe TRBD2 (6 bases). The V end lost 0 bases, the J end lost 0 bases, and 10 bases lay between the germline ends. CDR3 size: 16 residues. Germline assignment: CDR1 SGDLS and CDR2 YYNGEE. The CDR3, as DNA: TGTGCCAGCAGCGTAGCGGGAGCGGGCTCCTACAATGAGCAGTTCTTC. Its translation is CASSVAGAGSYNEQFF. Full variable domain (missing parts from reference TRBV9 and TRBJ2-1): DSGVTQTPKHLITATGQRVTLRCSPRSGDLSVYWYQQSLDQGLQFLIQYYNGEERAKGNILERFSAQQFPDLHSELNLSSLELGDSALYFCASSVAGAGSYNEQFFGPGTRLTVL.